The entry below gives a single T cell receptor beta chain sequence along with its context. The antigen is unknown. The sample comes from a study of T cells after yellow fever vaccination. Study summary: Researchers used SMART-Seq v4 Ultra Low Input to prepare fractions that had low cell numbers.

General study points: Repertoires sorted by FACS could include abundant clonotypes that are contaminants from the bulk population.

V lost 5 bases to trimming and J lost 2 bases, with 15 bases between them. The CDR3 covers 14 residues. CDR1 and CDR2 (germline): DFQATT, SNEGSKA (reference sequence). Template switching with 5'RACE generated the TCR cDNA and added a universal primer site and UMIs. TCRdb redid the calling of the 5' RACE reads with MiXCR, one entry per CDR3 protein. The repertoire holds about 400,000 distinct CDR3 sequences, with over 5% as singletons. The V call is TRBV20-1, the J call TRBJ1-2; weak D call: TRBD1 (6 bases). The TCR originated in a man aged 25-45 years who received the YFV17D yellow fever vaccine. This material consisted of PBMCs, taken 5 days after the yellow fever booster vaccination. The CDR3 DNA follows: TGCAGTGCTGCTACTCGGACAGCGAACTATGGCTACACCTTC. Its protein product is CSAATRTANYGYTF.